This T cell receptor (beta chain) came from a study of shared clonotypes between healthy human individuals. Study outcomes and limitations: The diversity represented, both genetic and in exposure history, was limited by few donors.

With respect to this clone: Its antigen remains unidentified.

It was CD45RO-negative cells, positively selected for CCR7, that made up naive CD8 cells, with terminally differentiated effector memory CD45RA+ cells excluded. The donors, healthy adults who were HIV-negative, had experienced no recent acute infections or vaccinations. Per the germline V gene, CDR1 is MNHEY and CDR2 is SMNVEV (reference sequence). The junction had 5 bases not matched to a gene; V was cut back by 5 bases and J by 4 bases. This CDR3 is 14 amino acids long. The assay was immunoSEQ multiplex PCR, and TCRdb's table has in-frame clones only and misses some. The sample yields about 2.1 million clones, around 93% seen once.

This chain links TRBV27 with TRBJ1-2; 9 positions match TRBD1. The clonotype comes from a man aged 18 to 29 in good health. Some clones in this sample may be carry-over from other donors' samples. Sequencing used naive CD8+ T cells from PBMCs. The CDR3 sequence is CASSPGTGPYGYTF. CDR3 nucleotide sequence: TGTGCCAGCAGTCCCGGGACAGGGCCCTATGGCTACACCTTC.